Reported below is one TCR beta chain. Its specificity is unknown. Via MiXCR, TCRdb re-called the 5' RACE reads, giving one row per CDR3 protein. The sample yields about 530,000 distinct CDR3 sequences, around 20% seen once. The sample originates from a study of identical twins. Study-wide results and limits: The study found that models underestimated out-of-frame TCR alpha sharing in monozygotic twins.

Germline V gene sequence: CDR1 LGHDT, CDR2 YNNKEL (reference sequence). V gave up 0 bases and J gave up 8 bases, with 5 bases separating them. This CDR3 comprises 12 residues. The same data also went into a second study, on yellow fever vaccine responses in identical twins.

The sequencing sample was made of CD4+ T cells sorted from blood. This receptor was identified in a woman under 30 in good health. The genes are TRBV3-1 and TRBJ2-1; D is uncertain. The CDR3 region is CASSQDLDEQFF. The CDR3 DNA reads as TGTGCCAGCAGCCAAGATCTCGATGAGCAGTTCTTC.